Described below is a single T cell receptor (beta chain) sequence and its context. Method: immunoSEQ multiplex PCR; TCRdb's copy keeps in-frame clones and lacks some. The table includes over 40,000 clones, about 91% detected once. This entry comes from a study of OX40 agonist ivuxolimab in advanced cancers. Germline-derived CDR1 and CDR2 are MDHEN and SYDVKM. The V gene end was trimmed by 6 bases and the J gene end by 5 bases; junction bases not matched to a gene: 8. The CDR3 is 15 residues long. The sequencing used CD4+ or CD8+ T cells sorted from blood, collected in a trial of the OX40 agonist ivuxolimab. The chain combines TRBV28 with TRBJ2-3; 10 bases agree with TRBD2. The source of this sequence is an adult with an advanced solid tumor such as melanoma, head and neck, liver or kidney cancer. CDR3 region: CASSLAGVSRDTQYF. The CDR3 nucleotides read TGTGCCAGCAGCCTAGCGGGAGTGTCGCGAGATACGCAGTATTTT.